This TCR beta chain derives from a study of read filtering for tumor transcriptome and immune sequencing. This clonotype has ten or more counts. V gave up 6 bases and J gave up 1 base, with 16 bases separating them. The CDR3 spans 15 residues. This library used roughly 400 ng RNA and molecular barcoded adaptors spanning alpha/delta and beta/gamma chains. TCRdb reprocessed the reads with MiXCR, giving one entry per CDR3 protein. Found here are some 41,000 distinct CDR3 sequences, around 15% of them singletons; the top ten hold about 30%. The sample consisted of a population of CD138-negative cells sorted from bone marrow. The sequence came from a donor at least 40 years old with multiple myeloma. The chain recombines TRBV12-3 or TRBV12-4 with TRBJ2-7, with D tentatively TRBD2 (5 bases). CDR3 sequence: CASRATSADSYEQYF. The DNA of the CDR3 is TGTGCCAGCAGAGCTACTAGTGCCGATTCCTACGAGCAGTACTTC.